This is a list of T cell receptor beta chains from one sample in a study of blood T cell repertoires in COVID-19. This table comes from immunoSEQ multiplex PCR, and its TCRdb copy is limited to in-frame clones, with some not included. The sample includes about 360,000 clones, 80% to 90% of them seen just once. The sample comprised PBMCs or T cells enriched from blood (not recorded which). Receptors originate from a middle-aged man in a cohort exposed to, infected with or recovered from COVID-19 (not recorded which). CDR3s include the opening cysteine and the closing phenylalanine or tryptophan. The D gene is left open where the match is weak. A row's size may be missing; if present it is once, few, many or a size class.

v_call: TRBV2
j_call: TRBJ1-2
d_call: NA
clone_size: NA
cdr3_nt: TGTGCCAGCAGTGAATCGTACGGGAGGAACTATGGCTACACCTTC
cdr3_aa: CASSESYGRNYGYTF

v_call: TRBV19
j_call: TRBJ1-2
d_call: TRBD1
clone_size: NA
cdr3_nt: TGTGCCAGTAGTAACTTTGCGGCAGGGGGCTTCTATGGCTACACCTTC
cdr3_aa: CASSNFAAGGFYGYTF

v_call: TRBV18
j_call: TRBJ1-3
d_call: TRBD1
clone_size: few
cdr3_nt: TGTGCCAGCACCCAGGGACAGGCGATCCCGATCTCTGGAAACACCATATATTTT
cdr3_aa: CASTQGQAIPISGNTIYF

v_call: TRBV18
j_call: TRBJ1-1
d_call: NA
clone_size: NA
cdr3_nt: TGTGCCAGCTCACCACCCCAGAGTAGAGGTACTGAAGCTTTCTTT
cdr3_aa: CASSPPQSRGTEAFF

v_call: TRBV6-5
j_call: TRBJ2-1
d_call: NA
clone_size: few
cdr3_nt: TGTGCCAGCAGTTACCGGGGCCCGGAGGGCAATGAGCAGTTCTTC
cdr3_aa: CASSYRGPEGNEQFF

v_call: TRBV9
j_call: TRBJ1-1
d_call: TRBD1
clone_size: few
cdr3_nt: TGTGCCAGCAGCGTAGATGTCAGGGGGCTGAACACTGAAGCTTTCTTT
cdr3_aa: CASSVDVRGLNTEAFF

v_call: TRBV30
j_call: TRBJ2-1
d_call: TRBD2
clone_size: once
cdr3_nt: TGTGCCTGGAGTGTTGGACTAGCTATTGAGCAGTTCTTC
cdr3_aa: CAWSVGLAIEQFF

v_call: TRBV30
j_call: TRBJ2-2
d_call: TRBD1
clone_size: few
cdr3_nt: TGTGCCTGGAGTATTGTAGGAAGGGGGCGAGGCACCGGGGAGCTGTTTTTT
cdr3_aa: CAWSIVGRGRGTGELFF

v_call: TRBV9
j_call: TRBJ1-1
d_call: NA
clone_size: NA
cdr3_nt: TGTGCCAGCCTCCCGTGGAACACTGAAGCTTTCTTT
cdr3_aa: CASLPWNTEAFF

v_call: TRBV19
j_call: TRBJ1-5
d_call: NA
clone_size: NA
cdr3_nt: TGTGCCAGTAGTATGTCGCAGGGAAATCAGCCCCAGCATTTT
cdr3_aa: CASSMSQGNQPQHF

v_call: TRBV19
j_call: TRBJ2-1
d_call: NA
clone_size: NA
cdr3_nt: TGTGCCAGTAATGGGGGCCGGCTAGCGGTTTACAATGAGCAGTTCTTC
cdr3_aa: CASNGGRLAVYNEQFF

v_call: TRBV7-2
j_call: TRBJ2-7
d_call: TRBD1
clone_size: NA
cdr3_nt: TGTGCCAGCAGCTTTCAGGGGGCGGGAGAGCAGTACTTC
cdr3_aa: CASSFQGAGEQYF

v_call: TRBV14
j_call: TRBJ2-7
d_call: NA
clone_size: few
cdr3_nt: TGTGCCAGTGGAGAGACTTCCTACGAGCAGTACTTC
cdr3_aa: CASGETSYEQYF

v_call: TRBV2
j_call: TRBJ1-5
d_call: NA
clone_size: NA
cdr3_nt: TGTGCCAGCAGCGGCGGACAGCATAGCAATCAGCCCCAGCATTTT
cdr3_aa: CASSGGQHSNQPQHF

v_call: TRBV2
j_call: TRBJ2-1
d_call: NA
clone_size: NA
cdr3_nt: TGTGCCAGCACCCCCGCTAGTAGGTACAATGAGCAGTTCTTC
cdr3_aa: CASTPASRYNEQFF

v_call: TRBV19
j_call: TRBJ2-2
d_call: NA
clone_size: NA
cdr3_nt: TGTGCCGGCCGGGATTCGAACACCGGGGAGCTGTTTTTT
cdr3_aa: CAGRDSNTGELFF

v_call: TRBV5-8
j_call: TRBJ1-2
d_call: TRBD1
clone_size: NA
cdr3_nt: TGTGCCAGCAGCTTGGAACAGGGGGCTTATGGCTACACCTTC
cdr3_aa: CASSLEQGAYGYTF

v_call: TRBV21-1
j_call: TRBJ2-7
d_call: NA
clone_size: NA
cdr3_nt: TGTGCCAGCAGCACTCGGGGGGATTCCTACGAGCAGTACTTC
cdr3_aa: CASSTRGDSYEQYF

v_call: TRBV5-1
j_call: TRBJ2-2
d_call: NA
clone_size: NA
cdr3_nt: TGCGCCAGCAGCTTGGGTAGCGCCGCGAACACCGGGGAGCTGTTTTTT
cdr3_aa: CASSLGSAANTGELFF

v_call: TRBV11-2
j_call: TRBJ2-1
d_call: TRBD2
clone_size: NA
cdr3_nt: TGTGCCAGCAGGCGGGGGAGCACTGAGCAGTTCTTC
cdr3_aa: CASRRGSTEQFF

v_call: TRBV5-1
j_call: TRBJ2-1
d_call: NA
clone_size: NA
cdr3_nt: TGCGCCAGCAGCTCCGGGAATGAGCAGTTCTTC
cdr3_aa: CASSSGNEQFF

v_call: TRBV5-6
j_call: TRBJ1-2
d_call: TRBD1
clone_size: NA
cdr3_nt: TGTGCCAGCAGCTTAGGGACAGGCCTAAACTATGGCTACACCTTC
cdr3_aa: CASSLGTGLNYGYTF

v_call: TRBV3-1/TRBV3-2
j_call: TRBJ1-2
d_call: TRBD1
clone_size: NA
cdr3_nt: TGTGCCAGCAGTCATAAAACAGGGGGTCCCTATGGCTACACCTTC
cdr3_aa: CASSHKTGGPYGYTF

v_call: TRBV5-1
j_call: TRBJ2-5
d_call: TRBD1
clone_size: NA
cdr3_nt: TGCGCCAGCAGCCTGTTGGGACAGGGGAACGGAGAGACCCAGTACTTC
cdr3_aa: CASSLLGQGNGETQYF

v_call: TRBV15
j_call: TRBJ2-1
d_call: NA
clone_size: NA
cdr3_nt: TGTGCCACCAGCAGAGATCTAGGGGGAGGGCCTAATGAGCAGTTCTTC
cdr3_aa: CATSRDLGGGPNEQFF

v_call: TRBV7-8
j_call: TRBJ2-7
d_call: NA
clone_size: NA
cdr3_nt: TGTGCCAGCAGCTTAGCGGGCAGGGTGGACTACGAGCAGTACTTC
cdr3_aa: CASSLAGRVDYEQYF

v_call: TRBV5-1
j_call: TRBJ1-1
d_call: NA
clone_size: NA
cdr3_nt: TGCGCCAGCAGCTTGGTCCAGGGATCGGGCACTGAAGCTTTCTTT
cdr3_aa: CASSLVQGSGTEAFF

v_call: TRBV11-2
j_call: TRBJ2-7
d_call: NA
clone_size: NA
cdr3_nt: TGTGCCAGCAGCTTTGGGCGCCGCTCCTACGAGCAGTACTTC
cdr3_aa: CASSFGRRSYEQYF

v_call: TRBV28
j_call: TRBJ2-2
d_call: TRBD1
clone_size: NA
cdr3_nt: TGTGCCAGCAGACCCACCGGGACAGGGGGCAGGGGGGAGCTGTTTTTT
cdr3_aa: CASRPTGTGGRGELFF

v_call: TRBV4-2
j_call: TRBJ2-1
d_call: NA
clone_size: few
cdr3_nt: TGTGCCAGCAGTCAATCTATGGACAGAATTAGCAATGAGCAGTTCTTC
cdr3_aa: CASSQSMDRISNEQFF

v_call: TRBV19
j_call: TRBJ1-6
d_call: TRBD1
clone_size: NA
cdr3_nt: TGTGCCAGTAGTCCGACGAACAGGGGCTTGTCGAATTCACCCCTCCACTTT
cdr3_aa: CASSPTNRGLSNSPLHF

v_call: TRBV11-2
j_call: TRBJ2-3
d_call: NA
clone_size: NA
cdr3_nt: TGTGCCAGCAGCTTTCGACAGACGGTCCGAGATACGCAGTATTTT
cdr3_aa: CASSFRQTVRDTQYF

v_call: TRBV7-2
j_call: TRBJ1-1
d_call: NA
clone_size: NA
cdr3_nt: TGTGCCAGCAGCCCTAGAACAGGGAGGGTTACTGAAGCTTTCTTT
cdr3_aa: CASSPRTGRVTEAFF

v_call: TRBV7-8
j_call: TRBJ2-7
d_call: TRBD1
clone_size: NA
cdr3_nt: TGTGCCAGCAGCTTAGGACAGGGGGTCTACGAGCAGTACTTC
cdr3_aa: CASSLGQGVYEQYF

v_call: TRBV5-4
j_call: TRBJ2-1
d_call: TRBD2
clone_size: NA
cdr3_nt: TGTGCCAGCAGCTACGGGGGGACTAGCGACAATGAGCAGTTCTTC
cdr3_aa: CASSYGGTSDNEQFF

v_call: TRBV19
j_call: TRBJ1-2
d_call: NA
clone_size: once
cdr3_nt: TGTGCCAGTAGTATTAACGCAGGGGCCCCCTATGGCTACACCTTC
cdr3_aa: CASSINAGAPYGYTF

v_call: TRBV6-6
j_call: TRBJ2-3
d_call: TRBD1
clone_size: once
cdr3_nt: TGTGCCAGCAGTCCCGGAGTCTTGACAGGGTCCGCAGATACGCAGTATTTT
cdr3_aa: CASSPGVLTGSADTQYF

v_call: TRBV28
j_call: TRBJ1-1
d_call: NA
clone_size: NA
cdr3_nt: TGTGCCAGCAGTATATACAGGCTAATGAACACTGAAGCTTTCTTT
cdr3_aa: CASSIYRLMNTEAFF

v_call: TRBV7-2
j_call: TRBJ2-1
d_call: NA
clone_size: NA
cdr3_nt: TGTGCCAGCAGCTTAGACCGGGAAGGAGAGCAGTTCTTC
cdr3_aa: CASSLDREGEQFF

v_call: TRBV25-1
j_call: TRBJ2-1
d_call: NA
clone_size: NA
cdr3_nt: TGTGCCAGCGGCCCCCTGAGGGACACCTACAATGAGCAGTTCTTC
cdr3_aa: CASGPLRDTYNEQFF

v_call: TRBV6-4
j_call: TRBJ1-1
d_call: NA
clone_size: few
cdr3_nt: TGTGCCAGCAGTGATGGGCCCCTTAACATGATAACTGAAGCTTTCTTT
cdr3_aa: CASSDGPLNMITEAFF

v_call: TRBV7-9
j_call: TRBJ2-1
d_call: TRBD2
clone_size: NA
cdr3_nt: TGTGCCAGCAGCTTAGCCACAAGATCGAGACTAGCGGGAGTCGATGAGCAGTTCTTC
cdr3_aa: CASSLATRSRLAGVDEQFF

v_call: TRBV10-3
j_call: TRBJ1-3
d_call: NA
clone_size: NA
cdr3_nt: TGTGCCATCACCAAGGACAGTGACGGCTCTGGAAACACCATATATTTT
cdr3_aa: CAITKDSDGSGNTIYF

v_call: TRBV7-6
j_call: TRBJ1-1
d_call: TRBD1
clone_size: NA
cdr3_nt: TGTACCAGCAGCTTGCGGACAGGGTCCACTGAAGCTTTCTTT
cdr3_aa: CTSSLRTGSTEAFF

v_call: TRBV5-4
j_call: TRBJ1-2
d_call: TRBD1
clone_size: NA
cdr3_nt: TGTGCCAGCAGCTTGCCAGGGGGCTATGGCTACACCTTC
cdr3_aa: CASSLPGGYGYTF

v_call: TRBV19
j_call: TRBJ1-5
d_call: NA
clone_size: NA
cdr3_nt: TGTGCCAGTAGTATTGGCAGCGGGGACTATCAGCCCCAGCATTTT
cdr3_aa: CASSIGSGDYQPQHF

v_call: TRBV11-2
j_call: TRBJ2-5
d_call: TRBD2
clone_size: NA
cdr3_nt: TGTGCCAGCAGCTCGGGACTAGCGGAGACCCAGTACTTC
cdr3_aa: CASSSGLAETQYF

v_call: TRBV5-4
j_call: TRBJ2-1
d_call: TRBD2
clone_size: NA
cdr3_nt: TGTGCCAGCACCTCCCAGGCGGGAGGAACCAATGAGCAGTTCTTC
cdr3_aa: CASTSQAGGTNEQFF

v_call: TRBV5-4
j_call: TRBJ2-1
d_call: TRBD2
clone_size: few
cdr3_nt: TGTGCCAGCAGCTCTATGACTAGCGGGAGCGAGCAGTTCTTC
cdr3_aa: CASSSMTSGSEQFF

v_call: TRBV23-1
j_call: TRBJ1-1
d_call: NA
clone_size: NA
cdr3_nt: TGCGCCAGCAGTCTGGGACATGGGCCCCGGAACACTGAAGCTTTCTTT
cdr3_aa: CASSLGHGPRNTEAFF

v_call: TRBV5-1
j_call: TRBJ2-1
d_call: NA
clone_size: NA
cdr3_nt: TGCGCCAGCAGCGCGCCTATGTCCTACAATGAGCAGTTCTTC
cdr3_aa: CASSAPMSYNEQFF

v_call: TRBV28
j_call: TRBJ2-2
d_call: TRBD2
clone_size: NA
cdr3_nt: TGTGCCAGCAGTTCTCTAGCGGCCTTCACCGGGGAGCTGTTTTTT
cdr3_aa: CASSSLAAFTGELFF

v_call: TRBV6-1
j_call: TRBJ2-7
d_call: NA
clone_size: NA
cdr3_nt: TGTGCCAGCAGTGAGATGGATAGGGGCTACGAGCAGTACTTC
cdr3_aa: CASSEMDRGYEQYF

v_call: TRBV27
j_call: TRBJ2-1
d_call: NA
clone_size: NA
cdr3_nt: TGTGCCAGCAGTTTAGAGGGGACTGGATACAATGAGCAGTTCTTC
cdr3_aa: CASSLEGTGYNEQFF

v_call: TRBV5-1
j_call: TRBJ2-1
d_call: TRBD1
clone_size: NA
cdr3_nt: TGCGCCAGCAGCCGACAGGGCTTGGGCTACAATGAGCAGTTCTTC
cdr3_aa: CASSRQGLGYNEQFF

v_call: TRBV6-1
j_call: TRBJ1-4
d_call: NA
clone_size: NA
cdr3_nt: TGTGCCAGCAGTGAAAGTGAGGTGCGGGAAAAACTGTTTTTT
cdr3_aa: CASSESEVREKLFF

v_call: TRBV27
j_call: TRBJ1-1
d_call: NA
clone_size: NA
cdr3_nt: TGTGCCAGCAGTTTAGAAGGGGCCTCTGAAGCTTTCTTT
cdr3_aa: CASSLEGASEAFF

v_call: TRBV3-1/TRBV3-2
j_call: TRBJ1-5
d_call: NA
clone_size: NA
cdr3_nt: TGTGCCAGCAGCCAAGAGGCTGCTCCATCGCCCCAGCATTTT
cdr3_aa: CASSQEAAPSPQHF

v_call: TRBV29-1
j_call: TRBJ2-2
d_call: TRBD2
clone_size: NA
cdr3_nt: TGCAGCGTGGGACTAGCGGGAGATCGAGGGGAGCTGTTTTTT
cdr3_aa: CSVGLAGDRGELFF